The rows below give T cell receptor beta chains drawn from one sample of a study of vaccination effects on CD4 cells after COVID-19. Antigen specificity for these receptors is unknown. The protocol was immunoSEQ multiplex PCR, while the TCRdb copy is restricted to in-frame clones and leaves out a portion. The top ten hold more than 10% of the sample, which has tens of thousands of clones, 72% seen once. Sequenced material: CD4+ T cells from PBMCs cultured with HCoV-229E spike peptides, taken after COVID-19 vaccination. The receptors derive from a human donor who received a COVID-19 vaccine. The CDR3 runs from the conserved cysteine through the conserved F or W. A D gene is named only where the DNA matches it firmly. Expanded clones are given a class, and other clones once, few, many or no size at all.

D: TRBD1
size: NA
V: TRBV6-5
J: TRBJ1-1
DNA: TGTGCCAGCAGGGGACAGGCGCAGAACACTGAAGCTTTCTTT
CDR3: CASRGQAQNTEAFF

D: NA
size: once
V: TRBV3-1/TRBV3-2
J: TRBJ2-3
DNA: TGTGCCAGCAGCCAAGATACAGGCCTGCCGCAGTATTTT
CDR3: CASSQDTGLPQYF

D: TRBD1
size: NA
V: TRBV5-1
J: TRBJ1-4
DNA: TGCGCCAGCAGCTACAACAGGGGTACTAATGAAAAACTGTTTTTT
CDR3: CASSYNRGTNEKLFF

D: TRBD1
size: NA
V: TRBV10-1
J: TRBJ1-6
DNA: TGCGCCAGAGGGGGCAGTAATTCACCCCTCCACTTT
CDR3: CARGGSNSPLHF

D: NA
size: NA
V: TRBV7-9
J: TRBJ1-2
DNA: TGTGCCAGCAGCCCTGGACGGATTACCAACTATGGCTACACCTTC
CDR3: CASSPGRITNYGYTF

D: NA
size: few
V: TRBV14
J: TRBJ2-2
DNA: TGTGCCAGCACCTCCGACACCGGGGAGCTGTTTTTT
CDR3: CASTSDTGELFF

D: NA
size: NA
V: TRBV24-1
J: TRBJ1-2
DNA: TGTGCCACCAGTGATTCCGCCGAGTTTACGGGTCCGGGTAACTATGGCTACACCTTC
CDR3: CATSDSAEFTGPGNYGYTF

D: NA
size: NA
V: TRBV18
J: TRBJ2-7
DNA: TGTGCCAGCTCACCCGGGCAACCACCCTACGAGCAGTACTTC
CDR3: CASSPGQPPYEQYF

D: NA
size: few
V: TRBV30
J: TRBJ2-7
DNA: TGTGCCTTAACAGGTTCCTACGAGCAGTACTTC
CDR3: CALTGSYEQYF

D: NA
size: NA
V: TRBV2
J: TRBJ1-5
DNA: TGTGCCAGCACGAGCTTTAGCAATCAGCCCCAGCATTTT
CDR3: CASTSFSNQPQHF

D: NA
size: NA
V: TRBV10-3
J: TRBJ1-1
DNA: TGTGCCATGGGGCGTGACAGAAACACTGAAGCTTTCTTT
CDR3: CAMGRDRNTEAFF